Included here is one T cell receptor beta chain sequence, with context. These data come from a study of blood T cell repertoires in COVID-19. Overall study: Whether acute or convalescent, the COVID-19 samples came from the United States, Italy and Spain. In each case, the material was cDNA or gDNA derived from T cells, B-cell-depleted T cells, or PBMCs.

Authors' methods: Amplification with reference gene primers provided the estimates of nucleated cell counts. Produced via immunoSEQ multiplex PCR; TCRdb's table is partial and in-frame only. The V and J calls and clone size were taken over from that table, and D and trimming were inferred from the DNA. The repertoire holds some 210,000 clones, with around 92% as singletons. This CDR3 has 13 amino acids. V was shortened by 4 bases and J by 6 bases, with 9 bases between the two germline ends. The germline CDR1 and CDR2 sequences are MDHEN and SYDVKM. This chain links TRBV28 with TRBJ2-2; D unclear. Sequenced: peripheral blood. This receptor was taken from a young man with acute or convalescent COVID-19. Here the CDR3 reads CASSSGLSGELFF. CDR3 bases: TGTGCCAGCAGTTCCGGTCTCTCCGGGGAGCTGTTTTTT.